The clone carrying this T cell receptor beta chain has more than one count but fewer than ten. The data stem from a study of blood T cell repertoires in COVID-19. Across the whole study: From T cells, B-cell-depleted T cells, or PBMCs came the material, which was cDNA or gDNA.

Germline V lookup: CDR1 KGHSH, CDR2 LQKENI. This CDR3 has 16 residues. The ends were cut back, 3 bases at V and 4 bases at J, with 18 bases in the middle. Original processing notes: Using reference gene primer amplification, nucleated cell counts were estimated. Clones were read by immunoSEQ multiplex PCR, and TCRdb kept only the in-frame ones, dropping some. The V and J calls and clone size come from that table; D and trimming were worked out from the DNA. The sample contains about 140,000 clones, around three quarters of which appear only once. This clonotype was sampled from a man between 60 and 70 years old with acute or convalescent COVID-19. The V gene is TRBV18, the J gene TRBJ1-1, with D possibly matching TRBD1 (6 bases). The sample was peripheral blood. The CDR3 here is CASSPAEGGLSTEAFF. The DNA for the CDR3 is TGTGCCAGCTCACCCGCGGAGGGGGGGCTTAGCACTGAAGCTTTCTTT.